This T cell receptor beta chain comes out of a study of T cells in Graves' hyperthyroidism and ophthalmopathy. Study-wide results and limits: Among thyroid clonotypes expanded above 0.001, most also appeared in blood.

From RNA transcripts, TCR beta CDR3 regions were amplified. HTBI primers were employed in a first-round RT-PCR of the TCR CDR3. MiXCR was run by TCRdb on the multiplex PCR reads, yielding one entry per CDR3 protein. This sample has fewer than 650,000 distinct CDR3 sequences; around 15% occur once, and the top ten carry around 4%. Concerning this clonotype: Its specificity is unknown.

Germline V gene data show CDR1 as MNHEY and CDR2 as SVGEGT. This CDR3 comprises 21 residues. V lost 4 bases to trimming and J lost 5 bases; unmatched junction nucleotides: 23. This TCR derives from a middle-aged woman with Graves' ophthalmopathy. The chain employs TRBV6-2 or TRBV6-3 and TRBJ2-2; 9 bases match TRBD2. Sequenced sample: blood. The CDR3 loop reads CASSSAVRVAGVVANTGELFF. CDR3 sequence (DNA): TGTGCCAGCAGTTCCGCGGTCCGGGTAGCGGGAGTAGTGGCAAATACCGGGGAGCTGTTTTTT.